This T cell receptor beta chain was recorded in a study of shared clonotypes between healthy human individuals. Authors' processing steps: Filtering differed because ImmunoSEQ produced junction-only sequences that carried no quality scores. Clones were read by immunoSEQ multiplex PCR, and TCRdb kept only the in-frame ones, dropping some. V and J calls and clone size are those listed in that table; D and trimming were worked out from the DNA. This table has millions of clones, over 90% appearing once. Only one count was recorded for this clone. Its antigen is still unknown. Findings and limits, study-wide: The study found approximately 5% of naive CD4 clonotypes shared across a few donors. The four-donor shared clonotypes exceeded non-shared clonotypes in generation probability, with non-shared ones scoring lower. Larger richness was generally estimated for naive than memory subsets.

Germline loops: CDR1 PRHDT, CDR2 FYEKMQ (reference sequence). This CDR3 spans 13 amino acids. With 8 bases clipped from V and 4 bases from J, the junction kept 4 bases outside the gene matches. Input material: naive CD4+ T cells from PBMCs. The subset was: CD45RA+ positively selected. This sequence joins TRBV13 and TRBJ2-7; 11 positions agree with TRBD1. The sequence came from a man aged 18 to 29 in good health. Some clones in this sample may be carry-over from other donors' samples. CDR3 coding DNA: TGTGCCAGCCGCGGACAGGGGGCTTACGAGCAGTACTTC. It translates to CASRGQGAYEQYF.